The 6 T cell receptor beta chains reported below all come from one sample, sequenced in a study of T cells in Graves' hyperthyroidism and ophthalmopathy. TCR beta CDR3 regions were amplified from RNA. In the first-round RT-PCR of the TCR CDR3, the HTBI primer set was used. TCRdb called the multiplex PCR reads again in MiXCR, with one record for every CDR3 protein. This sample yields about 540,000 distinct CDR3 sequences, of which 35% to 55% are seen a single time; 8% to 8.5% belongs to the top ten. Sequencing input: peripheral blood or thyroid tissue (not recorded which). These receptors all come from a woman under 30 with Graves' hyperthyroidism.

This clonotype was seen at least ten times. The gene calls are TRBV2 and TRBJ1-5; no firm D call. This CDR3 contains 13 residues. Trimming stripped 4 bases from V and 1 base from J, with 5 bases between. The germline CDR1 and CDR2 sequences are SNHLY and FYNNEI. The CDR3: CASSVQSNQPQHF. In nucleotides, the CDR3 is TGTGCCAGCAGTGTACAGAGCAATCAGCCCCAGCATTTT.

This clonotype was counted many times. This rearrangement joins TRBV7-9 to TRBJ2-7, with D possibly TRBD1 on 5 matching bases. Per the germline V gene, CDR1 is SEHNR and CDR2 is FQNEAQ (reference sequence). V gave up 8 bases and J gave up 2 bases, with 16 bases separating them. The CDR3 is made up of 14 amino acids. This CDR3 is CASGITGETYEQYF. In nucleotides, the CDR3 is TGTGCCAGCGGGATTACAGGCGAAACCTACGAGCAGTACTTC.

The chain recombines TRBV29-1 with TRBJ2-5; unclear D gene. The germline V gene encodes CDR1 SQVTM and CDR2 ANQGSEA. The CDR3 has 11 residues. The V end was cut by 5 bases, the J end by 5 bases, with 9 bases between. CDR3 region: CSVWVGETQYF. The CDR3 DNA sequence: TGCAGCGTTTGGGTCGGGGAGACCCAGTACTTC.

This clonotype has ten or more counts. The V gene is TRBV20-1, the J gene TRBJ1-1; D remains ambiguous. V lost 3 bases and J 1 base, leaving 3 bases between the germline ends. CDR1 is DFQATT and CDR2 is SNEGSKA in the germline V gene (reference sequence). The CDR3 spans 11 residues. Written as DNA, the CDR3 is TGCAGTGCTAGGTCGAACACTGAAGCTTTCTTT. Translation: CSARSNTEAFF.

This rearrangement joins TRBV2 to TRBJ1-2, with D maybe TRBD1 (5 bases). The CDR3 sequence is 12 residues long. With 11 bases removed from V and 8 bases from J, the gap between germline ends came to 18 bases. The germline gives CDR1 SNHLY, CDR2 FYNNEI. CDR3 sequence: CARVGTAGGYTF. CDR3 coding DNA: TGTGCCCGGGTTGGGACCGCCGGAGGCTACACCTTC.

This chain connects TRBV6-1 to TRBJ2-5, with D unclear. The J call is uncertain, as TRBJ2-7 better fits the DNA end. CDR3 length: 14 amino acids. Germline V gene sequence: CDR1 MNHNS, CDR2 SASEGT. DNA for the CDR3: TGTGCCAGCAGCCCAGGCTCTAGTCTGTACGAGCAGTACTTC. Residues: CASSPGSSLYEQYF.